This entry lists 2 T cell receptor beta chains sequenced from one sample in a study of long-term antiretroviral therapy in people with HIV. It was version v3.0 of the immunoSEQ assay that was run at survey level. The data were produced by immunoSEQ multiplex PCR, yet TCRdb's version contains in-frame clones alone and is incomplete. The sample lists more than 15,000 clones, more than 65% occurring once. This specimen consisted of unsorted PBMCs, obtained about 1.3 years before starting antiretroviral therapy. These receptors were taken from a young man with HIV.

This clone was picked up one time. The chain employs TRBV5-4 and TRBJ1-1; D is perhaps TRBD1 (5 bases). V lost 0 bases and J 3 bases, leaving 9 bases between the germline ends. CDR3 size: 14 residues. Germline assignment: CDR1 SGHNT and CDR2 YYREEE (reference sequence). For the CDR3, the DNA is TGTGCCAGCAGCTTGGGCGGGACGGACACTGAAGCTTTCTTT. This translates into CASSLGGTDTEAFF.

This rearrangement joins TRBV11-3 to TRBJ1-1; 8 bases fit TRBD1. Germline CDR1 and CDR2: SGHNT and YENEEA. The CDR3 runs to 15 residues. V was clipped by 4 bases and J by 7 bases; unmatched bases: 11. CDR3 in amino acids: CASSSTPGGLGEAFF. The CDR3 DNA reads TGTGCCAGCAGCTCCACCCCAGGGGGCTTAGGTGAAGCTTTCTTT.